Listed below are T cell receptor beta chains from one sample, sequenced in a study of cytomegalovirus exposure and HLA in healthy donors. TCRdb's table, derived via immunoSEQ multiplex PCR, lists solely in-frame clones and lacks some. Of some 110,000 clones listed, roughly 73% are singletons. The sample consisted of PBMCs. The receptors originated from a man aged 55 to 70 in good health and CMV-seropositive. The CDR3 runs from the conserved cysteine through the conserved F or W. A D gene is named only where the DNA matches it firmly. Clone size is stated in some rows and not others, as once, few, many or a class when expanded.

TRBJ2-3 | TRBD2 | NA | TRBV2 | CASTLGREDTQYF | TGTGCCAGCACCTTAGGGCGGGAGGATACGCAGTATTTT
TRBJ2-1 | NA | NA | TRBV11-3 | CASSLGALDNEQFF | TGTGCCAGCAGCTTAGGGGCTCTGGACAATGAGCAGTTCTTC
TRBJ2-5 | TRBD2 | NA | TRBV7-9 | CASSPVAGGAETQYF | TGTGCCAGCAGCCCGGTAGCGGGGGGCGCTGAGACCCAGTACTTC
TRBJ2-1 | NA | NA | TRBV6-1 | CASSEGPGDEQFF | TGTGCCAGCAGTGAGGGCCCCGGGGATGAGCAGTTCTTC
TRBJ2-7 | NA | few | TRBV7-9 | CASSLQDRIDEQYF | TGTGCCAGCAGCTTACAGGATCGCATAGACGAGCAGTACTTC
TRBJ1-1 | TRBD1 | NA | TRBV7-9 | CASRSMYRGETEAFF | TGTGCCAGCAGGTCCATGTACAGGGGGGAGACTGAAGCTTTCTTT
TRBJ2-2 | NA | NA | TRBV27 | CASSRGKETKNTGELFF | TGTGCCAGCAGTCGAGGCAAAGAGACTAAAAACACCGGGGAGCTGTTTTTT
TRBJ1-2 | TRBD1 | few | TRBV5-6 | CASSSPGTGAIYGYTF | TGTGCCAGCAGCTCCCCCGGGACAGGAGCCATCTATGGCTACACCTTC
TRBJ1-5 | NA | NA | TRBV6-5 | CASSYSGRQPQHF | TGTGCCAGCAGTTACTCGGGGCGACAGCCCCAGCATTTT
TRBJ2-5 | NA | NA | TRBV19 | CASSMGGAPLGQETQYF | TGTGCCAGTAGTATGGGGGGGGCCCCCCTTGGGCAAGAGACCCAGTACTTC
TRBJ1-2 | NA | NA | TRBV11-2 | CASSPAGGVGYTF | TGTGCCAGCAGCCCCGCGGGGGGTGTTGGCTACACCTTC